The 16 T cell receptor beta chains below were found in one sample sequenced in a study of neoadjuvant anti-PD-1 for oral cavity cancer. Using immunoSEQ multiplex PCR, the repertoire was profiled, and TCRdb retains in-frame clones only, with some absent. The repertoire includes about 10,000 clones, approximately 61% of them detected once, and almost 4.5% sits in the top ten. The sample's time point: after neoadjuvant nivolumab, at surgical resection. The source material was PBMCs, sampled after nivolumab (anti-PD-1) treatment. These receptors came from a person aged 35-79 years with oral cavity squamous cell carcinoma.

The gene calls are TRBV15 and TRBJ2-4; D gene uncertain. The germline gives CDR1 LNHNV, CDR2 YYDKDF (reference sequence). This CDR3 has 15 residues. Between the trimmed V and J ends, which lost 0 bases and 1 base, there was a span of 7 bases. CDR3 in DNA: TGTGCCACCAGCAGAGATAAAGAGGCCAAAAACATTCAGTACTTC. It encodes CATSRDKEAKNIQYF.

Only a few counts were recorded for this clone. The chain joins TRBV7-9 to TRBJ2-5, with D possibly matching TRBD2 (5 bases). V lost 4 bases and J 4 bases, leaving 16 bases between the germline ends. Germline-derived CDR1 and CDR2 are SEHNR and FQNEAQ (reference sequence). The CDR3 is 15 amino acids. The CDR3 reads CASSSLWGARETQYF. The CDR3 region has the DNA TGTGCCAGCAGCTCCCTGTGGGGAGCGAGAGAGACCCAGTACTTC.

The chain combines TRBV19 with TRBJ1-1; D is perhaps TRBD1 (5 bases). Germline loops: CDR1 LNHDA, CDR2 SQIVND (reference sequence). The CDR3 has 14 residues. V lost 3 bases and J 4 bases, leaving 12 bases between the germline ends. CDR3 loop: CASSIGGLITEAFF. The CDR3 bases are TGTGCCAGTAGTATCGGGGGTCTCATCACTGAAGCTTTCTTT.

This clone was recorded once. The V and J genes are TRBV1 and TRBJ2-1; the table's D call, TRBD2, was not checked against the DNA. TRBV1 is reported as a pseudogene. The CDR3 has 15 residues. The CDR3 nucleotides read TGCACCAGCAGCCAAGCTAGCGGGGGGGCCTCCCTCAAGTTCTTC. Protein: CTSSQASGGASLKFF.

This clone appeared a few times. The chain employs TRBV9 and TRBJ1-1, with D possibly matching TRBD1 (6 bases). This CDR3 has 12 residues. Trimming removed 4 bases at V and 5 bases at J, with 9 bases between. CDR1 SGDLS and CDR2 YYNGEE come from the germline V gene. DNA of the CDR3: TGTGCCAGCAGCCCTCAGGGGACTGAAGCTTTCTTT. Translating it yields CASSPQGTEAFF.

The chain joins TRBV6-6 to TRBJ2-1, with D possibly matching TRBD2 (6 bases). The CDR3 loop spans 15 amino acids. V was clipped by 2 bases and J by 7 bases, with 15 bases between them. CDR1 MNHNY and CDR2 SVGAGI come from the germline V gene (reference sequence). CDR3 sequence: CASSYGLLAGNEQFF. The CDR3 DNA reads TGTGCCAGCAGTTACGGGTTACTAGCTGGGAATGAGCAGTTCTTC.

The V and J genes are TRBV5-1 and TRBJ2-5, with 8 bases aligning to TRBD2. The V gene's germline CDR1 is SGHRS and CDR2 YFSETQ. The CDR3 covers 16 residues. Trimming cost V 1 base and J 4 bases; bases outside gene matches: 9. CDR3: CASSLNEVAGGETQYF. The CDR3 coding sequence is TGCGCCAGCAGCTTGAATGAAGTGGCGGGGGGAGAGACCCAGTACTTC.

The J gene is TRBJ1-4, the V gene TRBV5-4; weak D call: TRBD1 (6 bases). Germline assignment: CDR1 SGHNT and CDR2 YYREEE (reference sequence). Trimming stripped 2 bases from V and 3 bases from J, with 11 bases between. The CDR3 covers 15 residues. The CDR3 DNA sequence: TGTGCCAGCAGCTTACAGGGCTTTGCTAATGAAAAACTGTTTTTT. Its translation is CASSLQGFANEKLFF.

The sample holds a few counts of this clone. The chain combines TRBV2 with TRBJ2-1, with 9 bases identical to TRBD1. V was pared by 3 bases and J by 9 bases, with 3 bases of the junction left unmatched. Germline V gene data show CDR1 as SNHLY and CDR2 as FYNNEI. This CDR3 has 13 amino acids. The CDR3 DNA reads TGTGCCAGCAGTGAGGGGACAGGGAGTGAGCAGTTCTTC. Translating it yields CASSEGTGSEQFF.

The chain links TRBV7-9 to TRBJ2-7; 8 bases agree with TRBD1. The CDR3 runs to 14 residues. Germline lookup yields CDR1 SEHNR and CDR2 FQNEAQ (reference sequence). V lost 5 bases, J lost 3 bases, and 6 bases stayed unmatched. CDR3 region: CASSPRDRFYEQYF. The CDR3 coding sequence is TGTGCCAGCAGCCCGAGGGACAGGTTCTACGAGCAGTACTTC. The full variable domain, with the rest looked up from reference TRBV7-9 and TRBJ2-7, is DTGVSQNPRHKITKRGQNVTFRCDPISEHNRLYWYRQTLGQGPEFLTYFQNEAQLEKSRLLSDRFSAERPKGSFSTLEIQRTEQGDSAMYLCASSPRDRFYEQYFGPGTRLTVT.

The V call is TRBV27, the J call TRBJ2-7, with 9 positions matching TRBD1. In germline, CDR1 is MNHEY, CDR2 SMNVEV (reference sequence). V lost 5 bases and J lost 1; bases outside the gene matches: 6. The length of the CDR3 is 15 residues. CDR3 amino acids: CASSRPGTGSYEQYF. Here the CDR3 DNA reads TGTGCCAGCAGTCGGCCCGGGACAGGGTCCTACGAGCAGTACTTC.

The V and J genes are TRBV9 and TRBJ1-5; 7 positions agree with TRBD1. Germline CDR1 reads SGDLS; CDR2 reads YYNGEE. The V gene end was trimmed by 4 bases and the J gene end by 4 bases; junction bases not matched to a gene: 8. This CDR3 has 15 residues. The CDR3: CASSTTGTVNQPQHF. The CDR3 DNA is TGTGCCAGCAGCACAACAGGGACAGTAAATCAGCCCCAGCATTTT.

V and J are TRBV7-2 and TRBJ2-7; TRBD2 aligns across 10 bases. Trimming took 3 bases from V and 5 from J; bases not matched to a gene: 13. CDR1 SGHTA and CDR2 FQGNSA come from the germline V gene. This CDR3 comprises 17 residues. The CDR3 DNA follows: TGTGCCAGCAGCTTTCAACTAGCGGGGACATCCGGGGACGAGCAGTACTTC. This sequence encodes CASSFQLAGTSGDEQYF.

This chain links TRBV7-6 with TRBJ2-2; tentative D call: TRBD1 (5 bases). This CDR3 has 15 residues. CDR1 and CDR2 from the germline V gene are SGHVS and FNYEAQ. V was shortened by 6 bases and J by 0 bases, with 11 bases between the two germline ends. Here the CDR3 reads CASSLGASNTGELFF. The CDR3 DNA reads as TGTGCCAGCAGTCTTGGGGCCTCGAACACCGGGGAGCTGTTTTTT.

V usage is TRBV10-2 and J usage is TRBJ1-5, with 10 nucleotides matching TRBD1. The CDR3 consists of 14 residues. Germline V CDR1 and CDR2: WSHSY, SAAADI. The ends lost 4 bases at V and 6 bases at J; junction bases unmatched: 3. The CDR3 sequence: CASSGGTGAQPQHF. CDR3 DNA: TGCGCCAGCAGTGGGGGGACAGGGGCTCAGCCCCAGCATTTT.

The chain links TRBV6-4 to TRBJ1-1, with TRBD1 as a possible D gene (5 bases). Germline V gene data show CDR1 as MRHNA and CDR2 as SNTAGT. This CDR3 spans 13 amino acids. V was shortened by 5 bases and J by 1 base, with 8 bases between the two germline ends. CDR3 region: CASSLTENTEAFF. Written as DNA, the CDR3 is TGTGCCAGCAGTTTGACAGAGAACACTGAAGCTTTCTTT.